The source of this T cell receptor (beta chain) is a study of STAT3 mutations in large granular lymphocyte leukemia. Study-level information: Immunosuppressive therapy was given to more than half of T-LGLL patients. Study findings and constraints: Treatment regimens differed across patients between samplings. After therapy, about 35% of the 18 patients switched clonotypes, all new clones STAT3 wild type. Every T-LGLL patient had at least one immunodominant TCRbeta clonotype.

TCRdb's table, derived via immunoSEQ multiplex PCR, lists solely in-frame clones and lacks some. The sample consists of around 33,000 clones, over 65% of them appearing once. Germline V gene data show CDR1 as MNHEY and CDR2 as SMNVEV (reference sequence). The CDR3 is 15 residues long. V was clipped by 0 bases and J by 3 bases; unmatched bases: 3. A note on this clone: What it binds is not known.

V is TRBV27 and J is TRBJ2-7, with 9 bases aligning to TRBD1. The clonotype comes from a woman between 50 and 59 years old with T-cell large granular lymphocyte leukemia. Some clones in this sample may be carry-over from other donors' samples. The sequencing input was peripheral blood mononuclear cells. CDR3 nucleotide sequence: TGTGCCAGCAGTTTATCCGGGACAGGGCACTACGAGCAGTACTTC. The encoded protein is CASSLSGTGHYEQYF.